This TCR beta chain came from a study of T-cell memory formation after mild COVID-19. Overall study: Most TCR clusters belonged to a single donor.

TCRdb independently ran MiXCR on the 5' RACE reads; one entry per CDR3 protein. This table holds a few hundred thousand distinct CDR3 sequences, 20% to 25% found once. Study conclusions and caveats: Clones that contracted from day 15 to 85 were balanced CD4/CD8, while later expanders leaned CD4+.

Worth noting for this clonotype: Its antigen is not identified. A much larger clone sits a single nucleotide away, making a read error possible.

The CDR3 spans 13 residues. Germline CDR1 and CDR2: DFQATT and SNEGSKA (reference sequence). With 6 bases removed from V and 1 base from J, the gap between germline ends came to 12 bases. The sequencing sample was made of PBMCs or a T cell subset sorted from them (not recorded which). The chain recombines TRBV20-1 with TRBJ1-1, with D uncertain. The sequence was obtained from an adult woman who had mild COVID-19 (a few samples of this study predate the infection). Cell type and time point are not known. CDR3 sequence: CSAPDTRNTEAFF. In DNA form, the CDR3 reads TGCAGTGCACCCGACACAAGGAACACTGAAGCTTTCTTT.